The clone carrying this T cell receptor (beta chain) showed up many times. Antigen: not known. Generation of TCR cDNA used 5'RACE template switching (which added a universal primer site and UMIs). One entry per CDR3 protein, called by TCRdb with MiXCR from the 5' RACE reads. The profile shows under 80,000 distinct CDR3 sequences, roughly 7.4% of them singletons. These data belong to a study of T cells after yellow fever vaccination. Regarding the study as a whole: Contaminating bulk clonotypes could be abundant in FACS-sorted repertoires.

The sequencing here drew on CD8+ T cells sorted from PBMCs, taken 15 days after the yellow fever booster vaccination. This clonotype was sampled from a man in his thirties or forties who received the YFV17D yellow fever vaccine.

This chain's CDR3 is CASSSETGYEAFF. DNA of the CDR3: TGTGCCAGCAGCTCAGAAACAGGGTATGAAGCTTTCTTT. V usage is TRBV7-9 and J usage is TRBJ1-1; D may be TRBD1 (6 bases). V lost 4 bases and J 7 bases, leaving 13 bases between the germline ends. This CDR3 is 13 amino acids long. Germline CDR1 reads SEHNR; CDR2 reads FQNEAQ (reference sequence).